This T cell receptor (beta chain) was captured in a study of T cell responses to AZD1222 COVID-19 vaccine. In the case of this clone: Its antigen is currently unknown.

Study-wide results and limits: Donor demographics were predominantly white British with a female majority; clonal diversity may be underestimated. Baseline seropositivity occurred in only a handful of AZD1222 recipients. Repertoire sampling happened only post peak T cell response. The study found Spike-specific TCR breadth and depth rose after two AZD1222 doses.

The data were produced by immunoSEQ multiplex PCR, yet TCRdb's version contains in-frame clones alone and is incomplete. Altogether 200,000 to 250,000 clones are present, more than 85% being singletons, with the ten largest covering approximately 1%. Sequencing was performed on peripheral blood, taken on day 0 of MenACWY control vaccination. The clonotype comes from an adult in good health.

CDR3 residues: CASSVGNMNTEAFF. The CDR3 region has the DNA TGTGCCAGCAGTGTCGGAAACATGAACACTGAAGCTTTCTTT. This chain joins TRBV27 and TRBJ1-1; D unclear. Germline lookup yields CDR1 MNHEY and CDR2 SMNVEV (reference sequence). Trimming removed 5 bases from V and 0 bases from J, with 10 bases in between. This CDR3 has 14 residues.